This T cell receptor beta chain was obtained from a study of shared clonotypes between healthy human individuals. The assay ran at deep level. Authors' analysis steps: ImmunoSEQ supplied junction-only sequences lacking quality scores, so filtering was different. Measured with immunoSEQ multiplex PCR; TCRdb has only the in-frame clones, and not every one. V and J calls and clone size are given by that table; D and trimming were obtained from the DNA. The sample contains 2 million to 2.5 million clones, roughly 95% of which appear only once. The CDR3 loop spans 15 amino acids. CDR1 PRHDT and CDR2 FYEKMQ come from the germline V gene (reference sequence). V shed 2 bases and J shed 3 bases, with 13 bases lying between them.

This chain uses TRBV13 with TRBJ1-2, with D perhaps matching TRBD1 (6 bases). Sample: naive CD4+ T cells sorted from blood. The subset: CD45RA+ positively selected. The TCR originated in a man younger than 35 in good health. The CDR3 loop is CASSLSRTADYGYTF. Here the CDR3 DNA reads TGTGCCAGCAGCTTATCTCGGACAGCCGACTATGGCTACACCTTC. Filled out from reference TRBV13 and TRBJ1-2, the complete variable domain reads AAGVIQSPRHLIKEKRETATLKCYPIPRHDTVYWYQQGPGQDPQFLISFYEKMQSDKGSIPDRFSAQQFSDYHSELNMSSLELGDSALYFCASSLSRTADYGYTFGSGTRLTVV.